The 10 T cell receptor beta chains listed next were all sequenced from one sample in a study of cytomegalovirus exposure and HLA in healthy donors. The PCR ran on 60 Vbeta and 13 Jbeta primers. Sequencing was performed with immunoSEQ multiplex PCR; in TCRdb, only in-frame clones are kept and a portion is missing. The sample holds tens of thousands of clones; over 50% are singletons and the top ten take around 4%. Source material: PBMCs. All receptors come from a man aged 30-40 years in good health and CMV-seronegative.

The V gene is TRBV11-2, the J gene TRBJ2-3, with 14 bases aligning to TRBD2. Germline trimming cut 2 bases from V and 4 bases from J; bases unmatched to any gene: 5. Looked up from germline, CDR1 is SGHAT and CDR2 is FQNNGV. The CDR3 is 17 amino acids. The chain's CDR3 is CASSLLGTSGSPDTQYF. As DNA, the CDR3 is TGTGCCAGCAGCTTATTGGGGACTAGCGGGAGCCCAGATACGCAGTATTTT.

The CDR3 reads CASSSSPGQGENYGYTF. The CDR3 DNA reads TGTGCCAGCAGCTCCAGTCCGGGACAGGGTGAGAACTATGGCTACACCTTC. This chain uses TRBV5-5 with TRBJ1-2; 9 nucleotides match TRBD1. This CDR3 spans 17 amino acids. V lost 3 bases, J lost 2 bases, and 11 bases stayed unmatched. Per germline, CDR1 SGHKS and CDR2 YYEKEE (reference sequence).

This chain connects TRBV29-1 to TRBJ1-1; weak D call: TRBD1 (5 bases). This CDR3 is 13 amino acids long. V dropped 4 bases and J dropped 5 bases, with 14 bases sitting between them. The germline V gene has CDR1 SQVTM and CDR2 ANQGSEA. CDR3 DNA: TGCAGCGTTGGGATTGCAGGGAATACTGAAGCTTTCTTT. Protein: CSVGIAGNTEAFF.

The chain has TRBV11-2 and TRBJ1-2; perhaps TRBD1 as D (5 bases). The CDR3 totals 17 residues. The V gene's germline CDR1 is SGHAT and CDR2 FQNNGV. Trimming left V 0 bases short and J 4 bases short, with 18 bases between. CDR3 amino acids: CASSLDGGGTALYGYTF. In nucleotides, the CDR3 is TGTGCCAGCAGCTTAGATGGGGGGGGAACAGCTCTCTATGGCTACACCTTC. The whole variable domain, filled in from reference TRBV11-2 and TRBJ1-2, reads EAGVAQSPRYKIIEKRQSVAFWCNPISGHATLYWYQQILGQGPKLLIQFQNNGVVDDSQLPKDRFSAERLKGVDSTLKIQPAKLEDSAVYLCASSLDGGGTALYGYTFGSGTRLTVV.

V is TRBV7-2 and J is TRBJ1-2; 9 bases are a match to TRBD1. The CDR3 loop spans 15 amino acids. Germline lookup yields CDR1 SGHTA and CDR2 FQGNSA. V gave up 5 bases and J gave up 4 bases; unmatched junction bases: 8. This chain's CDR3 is CASSPLLGQGYGYTF. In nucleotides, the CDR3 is TGTGCCAGCAGCCCTTTACTGGGACAGGGCTATGGCTACACCTTC. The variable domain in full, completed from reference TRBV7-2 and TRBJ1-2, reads GAGVSQSPSNKVTEKGKDVELRCDPISGHTALYWYRQSLGQGLEFLIYFQGNSAPDKSGLPSDRFSAERTGGSVSTLTIQRTQQEDSAVYLCASSPLLGQGYGYTFGSGTRLTVV.

CDR3: CASSPLGQINTEAFF. Written as DNA, the CDR3 is TGTGCCAGCTCACCTCTTGGACAGATTAACACTGAAGCTTTCTTT. The chain links TRBV18 to TRBJ1-1; tentatively, D is TRBD1 (6 bases). The CDR3 has 15 residues. CDR1 is KGHSH, CDR2 LQKENI, per germline. Trimming stripped 3 bases from V and 2 bases from J, with 13 bases between. The variable domain in full, completed from reference TRBV18 and TRBJ1-1, reads NAGVMQNPRHLVRRRGQEARLRCSPMKGHSHVYWYRQLPEEGLKFMVYLQKENIIDESGMPKERFSAEFPKEGPSILRIQQVVRGDSAAYFCASSPLGQINTEAFFGQGTRLTVV.

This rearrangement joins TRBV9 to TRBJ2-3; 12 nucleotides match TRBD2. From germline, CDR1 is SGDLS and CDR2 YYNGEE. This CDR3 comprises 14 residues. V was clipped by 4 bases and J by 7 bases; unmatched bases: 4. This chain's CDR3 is CASSPGTSGYTQYF. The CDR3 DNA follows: TGTGCCAGCAGCCCTGGGACTAGCGGGTATACGCAGTATTTT.

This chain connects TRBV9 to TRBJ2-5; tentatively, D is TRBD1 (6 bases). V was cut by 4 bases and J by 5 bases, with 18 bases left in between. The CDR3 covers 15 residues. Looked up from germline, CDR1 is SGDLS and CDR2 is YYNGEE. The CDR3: CASSQGPGQGETQYF. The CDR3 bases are TGTGCCAGCAGCCAAGGCCCGGGCCAGGGGGAGACCCAGTACTTC.

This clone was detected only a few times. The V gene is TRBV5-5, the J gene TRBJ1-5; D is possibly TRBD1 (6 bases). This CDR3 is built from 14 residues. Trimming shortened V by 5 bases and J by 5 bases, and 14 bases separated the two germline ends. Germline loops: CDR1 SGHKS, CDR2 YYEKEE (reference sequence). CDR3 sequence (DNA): TGTGCCAGCAGACGACAGGTCGGTGATCAGCCCCAGCATTTT. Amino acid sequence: CASRRQVGDQPQHF.

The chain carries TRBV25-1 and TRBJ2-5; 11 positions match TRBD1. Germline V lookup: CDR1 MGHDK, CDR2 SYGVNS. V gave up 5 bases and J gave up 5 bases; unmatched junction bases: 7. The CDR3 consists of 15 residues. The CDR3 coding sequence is TGTGCCAGCAGTTTTCGGACAGGGGGCTATGAGACCCAGTACTTC. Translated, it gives CASSFRTGGYETQYF.